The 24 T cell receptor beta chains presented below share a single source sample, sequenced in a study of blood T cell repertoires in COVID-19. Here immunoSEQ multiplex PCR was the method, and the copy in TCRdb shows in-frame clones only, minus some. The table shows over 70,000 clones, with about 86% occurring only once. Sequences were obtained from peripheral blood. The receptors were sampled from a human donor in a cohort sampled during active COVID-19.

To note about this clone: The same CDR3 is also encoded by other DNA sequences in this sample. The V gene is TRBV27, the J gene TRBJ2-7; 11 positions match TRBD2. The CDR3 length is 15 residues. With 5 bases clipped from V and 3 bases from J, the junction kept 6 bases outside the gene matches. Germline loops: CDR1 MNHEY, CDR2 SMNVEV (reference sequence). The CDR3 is CASSLTSGGFYEQYF. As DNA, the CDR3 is TGTGCCAGCAGTCTCACTAGCGGGGGATTCTACGAGCAGTACTTC.

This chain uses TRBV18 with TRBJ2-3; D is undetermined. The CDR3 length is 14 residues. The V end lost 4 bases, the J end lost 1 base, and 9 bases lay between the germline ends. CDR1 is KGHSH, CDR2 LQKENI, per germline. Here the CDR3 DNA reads TGTGCCAGCTCACTCACCCGGGGCACAGATACGCAGTATTTT. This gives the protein CASSLTRGTDTQYF.

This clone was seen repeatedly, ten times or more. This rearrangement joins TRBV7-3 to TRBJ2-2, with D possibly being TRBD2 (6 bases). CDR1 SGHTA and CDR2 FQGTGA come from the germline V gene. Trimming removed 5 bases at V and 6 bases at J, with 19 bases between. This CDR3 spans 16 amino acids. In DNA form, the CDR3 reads TGTGCCAGCAGCGGGGGAGGCAGGGAGTTGTCCGGGGAGCTGTTTTTT. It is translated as CASSGGGRELSGELFF.

CDR3 amino acids: CASSLWQANEQYF. In nucleotides, the CDR3 is TGTGCCAGCAGTTTATGGCAGGCGAACGAGCAGTACTTC. This chain connects TRBV27 to TRBJ2-7; D remains ambiguous. Trimming removed 1 base at V and 5 bases at J, with 9 bases between. The CDR3 has 13 amino acids. From germline, CDR1 is MNHEY and CDR2 SMNVEV (reference sequence).

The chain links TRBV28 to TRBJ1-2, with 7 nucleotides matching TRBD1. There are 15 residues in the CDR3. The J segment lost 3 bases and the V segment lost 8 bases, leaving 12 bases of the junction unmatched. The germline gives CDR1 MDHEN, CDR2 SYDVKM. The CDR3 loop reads CASRDRQGSYYGYTF. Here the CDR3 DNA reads TGTGCCAGCCGGGATCGACAGGGCTCTTACTATGGCTACACCTTC.

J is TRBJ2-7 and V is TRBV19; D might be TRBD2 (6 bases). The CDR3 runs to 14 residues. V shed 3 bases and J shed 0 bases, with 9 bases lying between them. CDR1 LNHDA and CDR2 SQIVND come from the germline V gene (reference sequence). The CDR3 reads CASSISGSSYEQYF. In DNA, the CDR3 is TGTGCCAGTAGTATTAGCGGTAGCTCCTACGAGCAGTACTTC.

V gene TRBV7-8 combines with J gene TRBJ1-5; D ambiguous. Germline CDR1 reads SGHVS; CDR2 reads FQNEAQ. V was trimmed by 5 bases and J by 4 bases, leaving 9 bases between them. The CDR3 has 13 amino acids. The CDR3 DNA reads TGTGCCAGCAGCCGAGACTGGAATCAGCCCCAGCATTTT. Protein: CASSRDWNQPQHF.

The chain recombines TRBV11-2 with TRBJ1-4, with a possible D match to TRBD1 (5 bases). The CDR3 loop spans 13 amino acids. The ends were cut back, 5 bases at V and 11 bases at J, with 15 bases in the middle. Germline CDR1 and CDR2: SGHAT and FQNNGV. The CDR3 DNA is TGTGCCAGCAGCCGACCGCCGGGGGAGAAACTGTTTTTT. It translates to CASSRPPGEKLFF. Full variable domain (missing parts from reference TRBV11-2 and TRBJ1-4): EAGVAQSPRYKIIEKRQSVAFWCNPISGHATLYWYQQILGQGPKLLIQFQNNGVVDDSQLPKDRFSAERLKGVDSTLKIQPAKLEDSAVYLCASSRPPGEKLFFGSGTQLSVL.

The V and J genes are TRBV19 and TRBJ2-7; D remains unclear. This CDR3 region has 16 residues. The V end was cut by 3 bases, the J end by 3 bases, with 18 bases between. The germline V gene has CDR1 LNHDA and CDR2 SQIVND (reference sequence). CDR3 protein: CASSISARSFGYEQYF. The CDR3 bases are TGTGCCAGTAGTATTTCCGCCAGGTCGTTTGGCTACGAGCAGTACTTC.

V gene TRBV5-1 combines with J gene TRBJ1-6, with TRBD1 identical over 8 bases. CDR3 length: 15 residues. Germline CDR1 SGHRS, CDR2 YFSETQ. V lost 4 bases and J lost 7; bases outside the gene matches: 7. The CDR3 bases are TGCGCCAGCAGCGCCAGGACAGGGCACAATTCACCCCTCCACTTT. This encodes CASSARTGHNSPLHF.

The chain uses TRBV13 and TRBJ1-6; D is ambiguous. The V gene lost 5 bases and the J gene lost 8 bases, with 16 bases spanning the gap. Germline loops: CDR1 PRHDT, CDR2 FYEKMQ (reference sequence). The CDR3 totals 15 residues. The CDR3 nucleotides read TGTGCCAGCAGCCGAACGGGATCGGCCTATTCACCCCTCCACTTT. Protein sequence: CASSRTGSAYSPLHF.

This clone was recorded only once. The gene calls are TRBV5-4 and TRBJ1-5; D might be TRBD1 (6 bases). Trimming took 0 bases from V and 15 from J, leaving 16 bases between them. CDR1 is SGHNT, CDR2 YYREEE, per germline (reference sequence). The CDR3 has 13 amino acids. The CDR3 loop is CASSLGARGKLHF. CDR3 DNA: TGTGCCAGCAGCTTGGGGGCCAGGGGAAAGTTGCATTTT.

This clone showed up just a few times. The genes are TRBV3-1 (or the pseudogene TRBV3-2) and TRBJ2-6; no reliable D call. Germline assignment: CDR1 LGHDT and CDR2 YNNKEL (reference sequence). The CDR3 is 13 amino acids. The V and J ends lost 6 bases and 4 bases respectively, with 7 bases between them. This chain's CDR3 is CASRLGGANVLTF. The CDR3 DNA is TGTGCCAGCAGGCTGGGCGGGGCCAACGTCCTGACTTTC.

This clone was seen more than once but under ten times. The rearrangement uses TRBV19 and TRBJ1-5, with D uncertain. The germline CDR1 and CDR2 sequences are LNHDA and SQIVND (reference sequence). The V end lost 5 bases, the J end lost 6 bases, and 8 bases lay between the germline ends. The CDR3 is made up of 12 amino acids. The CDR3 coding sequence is TGTGCCAGTAGTTGGGAGGGTCAGCCCCAGCATTTT. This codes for CASSWEGQPQHF.

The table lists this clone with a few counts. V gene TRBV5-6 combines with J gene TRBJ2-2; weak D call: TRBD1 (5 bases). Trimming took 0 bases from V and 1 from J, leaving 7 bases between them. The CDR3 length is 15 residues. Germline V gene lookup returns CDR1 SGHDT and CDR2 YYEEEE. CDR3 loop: CASSLGQRNTGELFF. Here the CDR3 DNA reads TGTGCCAGCAGCTTGGGACAGAGGAACACCGGGGAGCTGTTTTTT.

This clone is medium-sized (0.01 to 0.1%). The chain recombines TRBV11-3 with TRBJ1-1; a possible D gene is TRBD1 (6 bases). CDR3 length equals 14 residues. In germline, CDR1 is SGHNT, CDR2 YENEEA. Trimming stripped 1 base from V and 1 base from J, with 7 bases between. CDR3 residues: CASSLGGGNTEAFF. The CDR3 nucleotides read TGTGCCAGCAGCTTAGGAGGGGGGAACACTGAAGCTTTCTTT.

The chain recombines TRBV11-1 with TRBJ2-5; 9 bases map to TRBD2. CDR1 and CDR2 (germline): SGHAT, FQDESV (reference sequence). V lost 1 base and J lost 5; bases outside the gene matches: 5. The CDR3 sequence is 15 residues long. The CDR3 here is CASSLGGGAGETQYF. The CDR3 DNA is TGTGCCAGCAGCTTAGGCGGGGGGGCCGGTGAGACCCAGTACTTC.

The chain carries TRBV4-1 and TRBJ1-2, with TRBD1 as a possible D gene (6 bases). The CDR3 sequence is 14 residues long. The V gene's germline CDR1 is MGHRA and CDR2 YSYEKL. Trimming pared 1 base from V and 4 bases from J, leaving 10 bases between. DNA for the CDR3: TGCGCCAGCAGCCAAGCCGGACAGACCTATGGCTACACCTTC. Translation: CASSQAGQTYGYTF.

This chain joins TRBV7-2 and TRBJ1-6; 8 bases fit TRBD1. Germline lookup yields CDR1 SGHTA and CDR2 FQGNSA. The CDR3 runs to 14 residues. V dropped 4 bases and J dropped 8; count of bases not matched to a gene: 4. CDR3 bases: TGTGCCAGCAGCTCGGGACAGGAATATTCACCCCTCCACTTT. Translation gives CASSSGQEYSPLHF.

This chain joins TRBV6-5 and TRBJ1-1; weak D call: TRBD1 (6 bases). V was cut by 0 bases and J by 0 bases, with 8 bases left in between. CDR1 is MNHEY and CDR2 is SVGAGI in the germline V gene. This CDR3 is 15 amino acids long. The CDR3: CASSYSRGVNTEAFF. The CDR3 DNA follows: TGTGCCAGCAGTTACTCCAGGGGCGTGAACACTGAAGCTTTCTTT.

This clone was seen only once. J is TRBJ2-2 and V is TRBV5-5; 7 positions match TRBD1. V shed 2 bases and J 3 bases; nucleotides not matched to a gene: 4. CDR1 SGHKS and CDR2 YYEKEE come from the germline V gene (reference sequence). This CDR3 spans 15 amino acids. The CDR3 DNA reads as TGTGCCAGCAGCTTACAGGGGCGATACACCGGGGAGCTGTTTTTT. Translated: CASSLQGRYTGELFF.

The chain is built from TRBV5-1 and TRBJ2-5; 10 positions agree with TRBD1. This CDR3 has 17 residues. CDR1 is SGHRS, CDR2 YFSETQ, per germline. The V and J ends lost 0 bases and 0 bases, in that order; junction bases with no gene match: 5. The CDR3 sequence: CASSLGQGAKYQETQYF. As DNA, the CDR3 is TGCGCCAGCAGCTTGGGACAGGGGGCGAAGTACCAAGAGACCCAGTACTTC.

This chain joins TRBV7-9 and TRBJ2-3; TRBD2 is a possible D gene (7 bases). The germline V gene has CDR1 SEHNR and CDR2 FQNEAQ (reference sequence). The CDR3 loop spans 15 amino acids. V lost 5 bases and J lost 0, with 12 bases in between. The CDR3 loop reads CASSPGGHSTDTQYF. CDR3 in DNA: TGTGCCAGCAGCCCCGGGGGGCACAGCACAGATACGCAGTATTTT.

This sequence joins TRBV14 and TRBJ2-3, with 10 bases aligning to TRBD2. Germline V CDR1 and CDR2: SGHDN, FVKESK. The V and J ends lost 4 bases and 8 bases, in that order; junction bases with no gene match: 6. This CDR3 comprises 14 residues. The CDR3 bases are TGTGCCAGCAGCCCACTAGCGGGGATAGGTACGCAGTATTTT. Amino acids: CASSPLAGIGTQYF.